What follows are 8 T cell receptor beta chains derived from one specimen sequenced in a study of beta chain features in type 1 diabetes. All of the isolated RNA was reverse transcribed, so expressed TCRB transcripts were sequenced. The repertoire was sequenced with immunoSEQ multiplex PCR; TCRdb's copy has only in-frame clones and lacks some. The sample carries some 410,000 clones, approximately 10% recorded once. Material: naive CD4+ T cells from blood. Every receptor here comes from a woman between 18 and 29 years old in good health.

The genes are TRBV18 and TRBJ2-3; no clear D gene. The germline V gene has CDR1 KGHSH and CDR2 LQKENI. This CDR3 contains 14 residues. V gave up 3 bases and J gave up 0 bases, with 7 bases separating them. The DNA of the CDR3 is TGTGCCAGCTCACCGTGGGGTAGCACAGATACGCAGTATTTT. This codes for CASSPWGSTDTQYF. Full variable domain (outside the CDR3, taken from reference TRBV18 and TRBJ2-3): NAGVMQNPRHLVRRRGQEARLRCSPMKGHSHVYWYRQLPEEGLKFMVYLQKENIIDESGMPKERFSAEFPKEGPSILRIQQVVRGDSAAYFCASSPWGSTDTQYFGPGTRLTVL.

This clone showed up just a few times. The chain links TRBV29-1 to TRBJ1-2, with D perhaps matching TRBD1 (5 bases). Germline-derived CDR1 and CDR2 are SQVTM and ANQGSEA. The CDR3 runs 12 residues. Trimming left V 7 bases short and J 7 bases short, with 16 bases between. The CDR3, as DNA: TGCAGCGCCGTCATCGGGGGAGGTGGCTACACCTTC. Translation: CSAVIGGGGYTF.

This chain links TRBV12-5 with TRBJ2-3; D gene unclear. This CDR3 contains 12 residues. CDR1 is LGHNT and CDR2 is FRNRAP in the germline V gene. V was pared by 7 bases and J by 2 bases, with 7 bases between. The CDR3 region is CASAAFTDTQYF. The CDR3 DNA follows: TGTGCTAGTGCAGCTTTCACAGATACGCAGTATTTT.

This clone has just a few counts. This chain connects TRBV5-1 to TRBJ2-1, with 8 bases aligning to TRBD2. Germline CDR1 is SGHRS and CDR2 is YFSETQ. The V gene end was trimmed by 2 bases and the J gene end by 8 bases; junction bases not matched to a gene: 6. This CDR3 contains 14 residues. CDR3 region: CASSLAGAGDEQFF. The DNA for the CDR3 is TGCGCCAGCAGCTTAGCGGGAGCTGGTGATGAGCAGTTCTTC.

This clone has a handful of counts. V usage is TRBV7-2 and J usage is TRBJ1-1; a weak D match, TRBD1 (6 bases). Trimming shortened V by 6 bases and J by 7 bases, and 18 bases separated the two germline ends. From germline, CDR1 is SGHTA and CDR2 FQGNSA. The CDR3 totals 14 residues. CDR3 bases: TGTGCCAGCAGGATCCCTACAGGGAATCGTGAAGCTTTCTTT. It translates to CASRIPTGNREAFF.

There are a few counts of this clone. The V and J genes are TRBV7-9 and TRBJ2-2; D call uncertain. The CDR3 is 16 residues long. V lost 0 bases and J lost 1, with 9 bases in between. Looked up from germline, CDR1 is SEHNR and CDR2 is FQNEAQ (reference sequence). The CDR3 nucleotides read TGTGCCAGCAGCTTAGCGCTTTCAGAGAACACCGGGGAGCTGTTTTTT. Protein product: CASSLALSENTGELFF.

In its sample, this clone was seen a few times. V and J are TRBV7-2 and TRBJ2-5; D might be TRBD2 (5 bases). Trimming stripped 5 bases from V and 5 bases from J, with 15 bases between. CDR3 length: 14 residues. Germline loops: CDR1 SGHTA, CDR2 FQGNSA. The CDR3, as DNA: TGTGCCAGCAGCAGGCCACTAGGCTTGGAGACCCAGTACTTC. It codes for CASSRPLGLETQYF.

The chain is built from TRBV29-1 and TRBJ2-2; TRBD2 is a possible D gene (5 bases). Trimming shortened V by 1 base and J by 5 bases, and 11 bases separated the two germline ends. Per the germline V gene, CDR1 is SQVTM and CDR2 is ANQGSEA. The CDR3 has 14 residues. CDR3 in DNA: TGCAGCGTTGAAGTAGCGATTGGAACCGGGGAGCTGTTTTTT. It codes for CSVEVAIGTGELFF.